The sequence of this T cell receptor beta chain was determined in a study of T cells in Graves' hyperthyroidism and ophthalmopathy. Trimming at V came to 1 base and at J to 3 bases, leaving 15 bases not matched to a gene. The CDR3 sequence is 19 residues long. CDR1 and CDR2 from the germline V gene are LNHDA and SQIVND (reference sequence). Using RNA transcripts as the source, TCR beta CDR3 regions were amplified. A set of HTBI primers served as the primers for a first-round RT-PCR of the TCR CDR3. TCRdb reprocessed the multiplex PCR reads via MiXCR and lists one record per CDR3 protein. Here the sample spans more than 300,000 distinct CDR3 sequences, about a sixth being singletons. Hyperthyroidism was newly diagnosed in patients aged 18 to 65 (duration under 2 months). Extraction of PBMCs used 8.5 to 10 ml of fresh peripheral blood.

The chain combines TRBV19 with TRBJ2-4, with 7 positions matching TRBD1. The clonotype originates from a woman between 25 and 40 years old with Graves' hyperthyroidism that later progressed to Graves' ophthalmopathy. Sequencing input: blood. CDR3 nucleotide sequence: TGTGCCAGTAGTATAGTAAGCCCAGACAGGGCTCGGGTCAAAAACATTCAGTACTTC. Protein product: CASSIVSPDRARVKNIQYF. Full variable domain (rest looked up from reference TRBV19 and TRBJ2-4): DGGITQSPKYLFRKEGQNVTLSCEQNLNHDAMYWYRQDPGQGLRLIYYSQIVNDFQKGDIAEGYSVSREKKESFPLTVTSAQKNPTAFYLCASSIVSPDRARVKNIQYFGAGTRLSVL.